This T cell receptor (beta chain) was recovered during a study of shared clonotypes between healthy human individuals. Study results and limitations: The sharing of roughly 5% of naive CD4 clonotypes was seen across a handful of donors.

As defined, naive CD8 cells were CD45RO-negative and positively selected for CCR7, with terminally differentiated effector memory CD45RA+ cells excluded. The V end lost 4 bases, the J end lost 7 bases, and 20 bases lay between the germline ends. Germline-derived CDR1 and CDR2 are SGHVS and FNYEAQ. This CDR3 has 15 residues. Assay execution proceeded at the deep level. Template for every sorted-subset replicate PCR totaled about 0.2 ug DNA, around 32,000 T cell genomes. Libraries were prepared by immunoSEQ multiplex PCR; TCRdb keeps only in-frame clonotypes and omits some of them. The sample carries approximately 720,000 clones, about 91% recorded once. Regarding this clone: Its cognate antigen is unknown.

Sequencing was done on a sample of naive CD8+ T cells sorted from blood. The chain recombines TRBV7-6 with TRBJ2-7, with D perhaps matching TRBD1 (6 bases). This TCR came from a man aged 30 to 39 in good health. Written as DNA, the CDR3 is TGTGCCAGCAGCTCTCCCCGGGACACGGACGTTGAGCAGTACTTC. Residues: CASSSPRDTDVEQYF.